This is a list of T cell receptor beta chains from one sample in a study of T cells in Graves' hyperthyroidism and ophthalmopathy. MiXCR was run by TCRdb on the multiplex PCR reads, yielding one entry per CDR3 protein. Here the sample spans some 250,000 distinct CDR3 sequences, 13% to 15% being singletons. The specimen sequenced was blood. The receptors shown here come from a woman aged 40 to 55 with Graves' hyperthyroidism that later progressed to Graves' ophthalmopathy. The CDR3 runs from the conserved cysteine through the conserved F or W. A D gene is named only where the DNA matches it firmly. Rows give clone size only sometimes, using once, few, many, or a class for an expanded clone.

abundance | j_gene | d_gene | v_gene | CDR3aa | CDR3nt
many | TRBJ1-3 | - | TRBV6-1 | CASSNSFSGNTIYF | TGTGCCAGCAGTAACAGCTTCTCTGGAAACACCATATATTTT
many | TRBJ2-1 | - | TRBV12-3/TRBV12-4 | CASSDGDHYNEQFF | TGTGCCAGCTCGGATGGCGACCACTACAATGAGCAGTTCTTC
many | TRBJ1-6 | - | TRBV15 | CATSRDRESPLHF | TGTGCCACCAGCAGAGATCGCGAATCACCCCTCCACTTT
many | TRBJ2-5 | TRBD1 | TRBV2 | CASSSGQGPETQYF | TGTGCCAGCAGTTCTGGACAGGGGCCGGAGACCCAGTACTTC
many | TRBJ1-5 | - | TRBV12-3/TRBV12-4 | CASRPSGPDNQPQHF | TGTGCCAGCAGACCTTCCGGGCCAGACAATCAGCCCCAGCATTTT
few | TRBJ2-2 | TRBD2 | TRBV6-4 | CASSEFSGSTGELFF | TGTGCCAGCAGTGAATTTAGCGGGAGCACCGGGGAGCTGTTTTTT
once | TRBJ2-5 | - | TRBV12-3/TRBV12-4 | CASSLAPGTQGWETQYF | TGTGCCAGCAGTTTGGCCCCCGGGACTCAGGGGTGGGAGACCCAGTACTTC
- | TRBJ2-1 | TRBD2 | TRBV20-1 | CSALAGFDNEQFF | TGCAGTGCTCTAGCGGGATTCGACAATGAGCAGTTCTTC
many | TRBJ2-1 | TRBD2 | TRBV6-1 | CASSQTEAAGGPNEQFF | TGTGCCAGCAGTCAGACCGAGGCTGCGGGAGGGCCCAATGAGCAGTTCTTC
many | TRBJ2-3 | - | TRBV5-5 | CASSLTSSTDTQYF | TGTGCCAGCAGCTTGACAAGTAGCACAGATACGCAGTATTTT
many | TRBJ2-1 | - | TRBV28 | CASSLFLWRAGENEQFF | TGTGCCAGCAGTTTATTTCTTTGGCGCGCTGGCGAGAATGAGCAGTTCTTC
many | TRBJ1-3 | - | TRBV30 | CAYPQEPGNTIYF | TGTGCCTACCCGCAGGAGCCTGGAAACACCATATATTTT
- | TRBJ2-5 | - | TRBV6-2/TRBV6-3 | CATYTGIRQTQYF | TGTGCCACCTACACAGGGATCCGACAGACCCAGTACTTC
few | TRBJ2-3 | - | TRBV14 | CASSRALTGTTQYF | TGTGCCAGCAGCCGGGCCCTTACCGGGACGACGCAGTATTTT
- | TRBJ2-2 | TRBD2 | TRBV28 | CASSLYSASGNTGELFF | TGTGCCAGCAGTTTATATTCGGCTAGCGGGAACACCGGGGAGCTGTTTTTT
- | TRBJ2-5 | - | TRBV6-4 | CASSRFPGETQYF | TGTGCCAGCAGTAGATTCCCCGGAGAGACCCAGTACTTC
- | TRBJ2-1 | - | TRBV7-9 | CASSSDVTNEQFF | TGTGCCAGCAGCTCGGACGTCACGAATGAGCAGTTCTTC
many | TRBJ1-2 | - | TRBV2 | CASSKGRNGYTF | TGTGCCAGCAGTAAGGGGCGCAATGGCTACACCTTC
many | TRBJ2-1 | - | TRBV19 | CASSFNFYNEQFF | TGTGCCAGTAGTTTTAACTTCTACAATGAGCAGTTCTTC
- | TRBJ1-1 | TRBD1 | TRBV19 | CASRWGQGAPGTEAFF | TGTGCCAGTAGATGGGGACAGGGGGCGCCGGGCACTGAAGCTTTCTTT
many | TRBJ2-2 | TRBD2 | TRBV6-2/TRBV6-3 | CASSLRAGTRSGELFF | TGTGCCAGCAGTTTACGGGCTGGGACTAGATCCGGGGAGCTGTTTTTT
many | TRBJ2-7 | - | TRBV11-2 | CASSSSKEGKYEQYF | TGTGCCAGCAGCTCATCGAAGGAGGGCAAATACGAGCAGTACTTC
- | TRBJ2-1 | TRBD2 | TRBV20-1 | CSARDKLAGGRMDNEQFF | TGCAGTGCTAGAGATAAACTAGCGGGAGGGCGAATGGACAATGAGCAGTTCTTC
few | TRBJ1-4 | - | TRBV18 | CASSPTPSEKLFF | TGTGCCAGCTCCCCGACCCCCTCCGAAAAACTGTTTTTT
many | TRBJ2-2 | TRBD2 | TRBV11-2 | CASSPIAGWTGELFF | TGTGCCAGCAGCCCAATAGCGGGATGGACCGGGGAGCTGTTTTTT
- | TRBJ2-5 | - | TRBV7-9 | CASTLTGTKETQYF | TGTGCCAGCACCCTCACAGGAACCAAAGAGACCCAGTACTTC
many | TRBJ1-6 | - | TRBV6-1 | CASSLPVGGSPLHF | TGTGCCAGCAGTTTGCCAGTCGGGGGTTCACCCCTCCACTTT
- | TRBJ2-4 | - | TRBV28 | CASKPSGTAKNIQYF | TGTGCCAGCAAACCCTCCGGGACAGCCAAAAACATTCAGTACTTC
many | TRBJ1-4 | TRBD1 | TRBV20-1 | CSARETGKFPTNEKLFF | TGCAGTGCTAGAGAGACAGGGAAGTTCCCAACTAATGAAAAACTGTTTTTT
many | TRBJ2-7 | - | TRBV11-1 | CASSGVGKYYEQYF | TGTGCCAGCAGTGGGGTTGGGAAGTACTACGAGCAGTACTTC
- | TRBJ2-1 | TRBD2 | TRBV20-1 | CSAPGLAGDGNEQFF | TGCAGTGCTCCGGGACTAGCGGGGGACGGCAATGAGCAGTTCTTC
many | TRBJ1-2 | - | TRBV12-3/TRBV12-4 | CASSPGQRLGGYTF | TGTGCCAGCAGCCCTGGACAGCGACTGGGGGGCTACACCTTC
many | TRBJ2-4 | - | TRBV18 | CASSGAPVNIQYF | TGTGCCAGCTCAGGGGCGCCTGTGAACATTCAGTACTTC
- | TRBJ2-7 | - | TRBV13 | CASSHRGGGPVSMQYF | TGTGCCAGCAGCCACAGGGGGGGAGGGCCGGTTTCCATGCAGTACTTC
many | TRBJ2-1 | - | TRBV28 | CASEWARADYNEQFF | TGTGCCAGTGAGTGGGCGCGGGCAGATTACAATGAGCAGTTCTTC
many | TRBJ2-3 | TRBD2 | TRBV5-1 | CASSPRAGGGTDTQYF | TGCGCCAGCAGCCCCAGGGCGGGAGGGGGCACAGATACGCAGTATTTT